This is a list of T cell receptor beta chains from one sample in a study of CD8+CD57+ T cells in acquired aplastic anemia. TCRdb re-called the reads through MiXCR, storing one row per CDR3 protein. The sample contains 250,000 to 300,000 distinct CDR3 sequences, approximately 55% of which appear only once. The source material was sorted CD4+, CD8+, or CD8+CD57+ T cells (not recorded which) from PBMCs. The receptors come from a human donor with severe aplastic anemia or a healthy control (not recorded which). CDR3s include the opening cysteine and the closing phenylalanine or tryptophan. D genes are given only for firm matches. Not all rows give a size; the values are once, few, many and, for expanded clones, a class.

>-|TRBJ2-5|TRBV10-2|-
CASGLRVQGTQYF
TGCGCCAGCGGTCTGAGGGTTCAAGGGACCCAGTACTTC
>once|TRBJ2-3|TRBV7-9|-
CASSPFVVETGTQYF
TGTGCCAGCAGCCCTTTTGTCGTGGAGACAGGTACGCAGTATTTT
>many|TRBJ2-5|TRBV30|TRBD1
CAWSMTGRETQYF
TGTGCCTGGAGTATGACAGGGAGAGAGACCCAGTACTTC
>many|TRBJ2-5|TRBV24-1|-
CATSPGAVETQYF
TGTGCCACCAGTCCAGGGGCGGTAGAGACCCAGTACTTC
>-|TRBJ1-3|TRBV7-8|-
CASSPVQSGNTIYF
TGTGCCAGCAGCCCCGTCCAGAGCGGAAACACCATATATTTT
>-|TRBJ2-1|TRBV7-8|TRBD2
CASSLAGLAGGSSYNEQFF
TGTGCCAGCAGCTTAGCTGGACTAGCGGGGGGAAGCTCCTACAATGAGCAGTTCTTC
>-|TRBJ2-5|TRBV20-1|TRBD2
CSASQAGGGETQYF
TGCAGTGCTAGCCAAGCGGGGGGTGGAGAGACCCAGTACTTC
>few|TRBJ1-2|TRBV15|-
CATSRGGTTNYGYTF
TGTGCCACCAGCAGAGGGGGGACAACTAACTATGGCTACACCTTC
>-|TRBJ2-7|TRBV7-3|-
CASTPGGYEQYF
TGTGCCAGCACCCCTGGGGGCTACGAGCAGTACTTC
>-|TRBJ1-6|TRBV12-5|-
CASSLSGDNSPLHF
TGTGCCAGCAGTTTGAGCGGAGACAATTCACCCCTCCACTTC
>-|TRBJ2-5|TRBV5-1|-
CASGLFGEAQYF
TGCGCCAGCGGCTTGTTCGGCGAGGCCCAGTACTTC
>-|TRBJ1-1|TRBV7-2|TRBD1
CASSPAGGEASF
TGTGCCAGCAGCCCCGCAGGGGGCGAAGCTTCCTTT
>-|TRBJ2-7|TRBV29-1|-
CSVGTYEQYF
TGCAGCGTGGGGACCTACGAGCAGTACTTC
>-|TRBJ2-7|TRBV5-1|-
CASSLDGLGDEQYF
TGCGCCAGCAGCTTGGACGGGTTGGGAGACGAGCAGTACTTC
>-|TRBJ2-3|TRBV7-9|TRBD1
CASSLGQGRTDKQYF
TGTGCCAGCAGCTTGGGACAGGGAAGGACAGATAAGCAGTATTTT
>many|TRBJ2-4|TRBV7-3|TRBD1
CASSRQGLAKNIQYF
TGTGCCAGCAGTCGACAGGGCTTAGCCAAAAACATTCAGTACTTC
>-|TRBJ2-7|TRBV20-1|TRBD1
CSAYTGTGGIEQYF
TGCAGTGCTTACACCGGGACAGGGGGCATCGAGCAGTACTTC
>many|TRBJ1-3|TRBV4-3|-
CASSQDGTGGNTIYF
TGCGCCAGCAGCCAAGACGGGACGGGTGGAAACACCATATATTTT
>few|TRBJ2-5|TRBV29-1|-
CSVPGTAGTQYF
TGCAGCGTACCCGGGACAGCGGGGACCCAGTACTTC
>few|TRBJ2-1|TRBV3-1|-
CASSQDPFLNEQFF
TGTGCCAGCAGCCAAGATCCGTTCCTCAATGAGCAGTTCTTC
>many|TRBJ1-5|TRBV19|-
CASNEALYSNQPQHF
TGTGCCAGTAATGAAGCACTCTATAGCAATCAGCCCCAGCATTTT
>-|TRBJ2-3|TRBV20-1|-
CSAAVRASGTDTQYF
TGCAGTGCCGCTGTCAGGGCTAGCGGCACAGATACGCAGTATTTT
>few|TRBJ1-5|TRBV5-1|-
CASSSSPRGGQPQHF
TGCGCCAGCAGCTCGAGCCCTAGGGGGGGTCAGCCCCAGCATTTT
>-|TRBJ2-1|TRBV20-1|TRBD1
CSARQDRARVEQFF
TGCAGTGCTAGACAGGACAGGGCCCGGGTTGAGCAGTTCTTC
>-|TRBJ2-7|TRBV7-9|TRBD1
CASSLGTRWTGGAPEQYF
TGTGCCAGCAGCTTAGGGACAAGGTGGACAGGGGGTGCCCCCGAGCAGTACTTC
>-|TRBJ2-4|TRBV14|TRBD1
CGSSQGRKDRGRLTKNIQYF
TGTGGCAGCAGCCAAGGACGTAAGGACAGGGGGAGACTAACCAAAAACATTCAGTACTTC
>-|TRBJ1-5|TRBV7-2|-
CASSLAGGGNQPQHF
TGTGCCAGCAGCTTAGCAGGGGGGGGCAATCAGCCCCAGCATTTT
>-|TRBJ1-4|TRBV7-2|-
CASSFEVQSGKLFF
TGTGCCAGCAGCTTTGAAGTCCAATCCGGAAAACTGTTTTTT
>-|TRBJ1-2|TRBV6-1|-
CASSAYRDHGYTF
TGTGCCAGCAGTGCGTACAGGGATCATGGCTACACCTTC
>many|TRBJ2-7|TRBV7-2|-
CASSLNTVQFYEQYF
TGTGCCAGCAGCCTCAATACAGTGCAGTTCTACGAGCAGTACTTC
>-|TRBJ2-1|TRBV2|-
CASSLGPTHNEQFF
TGTGCCAGCAGTTTGGGACCAACCCACAATGAGCAGTTCTTC